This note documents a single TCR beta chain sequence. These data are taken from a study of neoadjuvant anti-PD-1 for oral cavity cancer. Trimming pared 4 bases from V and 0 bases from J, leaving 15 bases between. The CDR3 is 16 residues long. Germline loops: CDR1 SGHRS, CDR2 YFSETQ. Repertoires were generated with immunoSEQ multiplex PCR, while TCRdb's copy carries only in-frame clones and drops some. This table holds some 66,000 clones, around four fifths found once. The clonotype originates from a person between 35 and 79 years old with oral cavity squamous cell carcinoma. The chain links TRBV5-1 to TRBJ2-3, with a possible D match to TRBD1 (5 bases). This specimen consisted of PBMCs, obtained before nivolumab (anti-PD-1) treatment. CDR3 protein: CASSRTPDTSTDTQYF. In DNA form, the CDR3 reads TGCGCCAGCAGCCGAACCCCGGACACAAGCACAGATACGCAGTATTTT.